The entry that follows covers one T cell receptor (beta chain) sequence. The sample is drawn from a study of blood T cell repertoires in COVID-19. In the study overall: Donors in the United States, Italy and Spain gave samples during acute or convalescent COVID-19.

The protocol was immunoSEQ multiplex PCR, while the TCRdb copy is restricted to in-frame clones and leaves out a portion. The table includes around 190,000 clones, roughly 84% detected once. The V gene's germline CDR1 is MGHRA and CDR2 YSYEKL. Germline trimming cut 4 bases from V and 10 bases from J; bases unmatched to any gene: 10. This CDR3 is built from 14 residues. This receptor was obtained from a woman of 80 years or more with acute or convalescent COVID-19. The J gene is TRBJ2-1, the V gene TRBV4-1; 7 bases map to TRBD2. Sequenced: peripheral blood. The CDR3 nucleotides are TGCGCCAGCAGCCCTTACAGGACTAGTTGGGAGCAGTTCTTC. This gives the protein CASSPYRTSWEQFF.